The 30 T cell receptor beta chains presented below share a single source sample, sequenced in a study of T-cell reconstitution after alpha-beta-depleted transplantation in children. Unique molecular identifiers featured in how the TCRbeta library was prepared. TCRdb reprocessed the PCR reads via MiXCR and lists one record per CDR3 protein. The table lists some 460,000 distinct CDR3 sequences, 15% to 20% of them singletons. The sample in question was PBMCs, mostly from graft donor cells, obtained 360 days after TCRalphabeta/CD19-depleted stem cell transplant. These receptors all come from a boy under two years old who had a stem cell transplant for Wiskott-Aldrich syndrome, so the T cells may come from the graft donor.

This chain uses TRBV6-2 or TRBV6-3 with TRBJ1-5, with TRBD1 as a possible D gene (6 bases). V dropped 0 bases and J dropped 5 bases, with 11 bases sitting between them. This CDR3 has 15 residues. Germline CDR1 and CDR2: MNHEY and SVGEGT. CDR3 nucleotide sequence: TGTGCCAGCAGTTACTCTGACAGGAGATATCAGCCCCAGCATTTT. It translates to CASSYSDRRYQPQHF.

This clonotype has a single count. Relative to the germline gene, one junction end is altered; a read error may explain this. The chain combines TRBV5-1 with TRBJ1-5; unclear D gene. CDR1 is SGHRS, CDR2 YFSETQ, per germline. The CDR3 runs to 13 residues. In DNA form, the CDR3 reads TGCGCCAGCAGCTTGAACAGCCGGGGTCCCCGGCATTTT. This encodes CASSLNSRGPRHF.

The CDR3 region has the DNA TGTGCCAGCAGCTTGGTGGACTCGCCCACAGATACGCAGTATTTT. This sequence encodes CASSLVDSPTDTQYF. The chain recombines TRBV5-4 with TRBJ2-3; maybe TRBD2 (5 bases). The length of the CDR3 is 15 residues. Trimming removed 0 bases from V and 2 bases from J, with 10 bases in between. In germline, CDR1 is SGHNT, CDR2 YYREEE (reference sequence).

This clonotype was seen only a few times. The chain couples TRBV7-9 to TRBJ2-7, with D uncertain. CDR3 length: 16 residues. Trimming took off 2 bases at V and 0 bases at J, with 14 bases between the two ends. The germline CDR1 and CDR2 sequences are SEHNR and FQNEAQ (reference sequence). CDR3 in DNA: TGTGCCAGCAGCTTATCGGTGGCTAGTAGCTCCTACGAGCAGTACTTC. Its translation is CASSLSVASSSYEQYF. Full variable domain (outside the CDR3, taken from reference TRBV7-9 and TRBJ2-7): DTGVSQNPRHKITKRGQNVTFRCDPISEHNRLYWYRQTLGQGPEFLTYFQNEAQLEKSRLLSDRFSAERPKGSFSTLEIQRTEQGDSAMYLCASSLSVASSSYEQYFGPGTRLTVT.

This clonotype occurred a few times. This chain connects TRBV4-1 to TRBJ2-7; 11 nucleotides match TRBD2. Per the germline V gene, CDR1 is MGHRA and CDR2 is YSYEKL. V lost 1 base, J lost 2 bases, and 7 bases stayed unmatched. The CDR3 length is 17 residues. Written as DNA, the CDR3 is TGCGCCAGCAGCCAAGCCCTGGGACTAGCGGCCCCCTACGAGCAGTACTTC. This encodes CASSQALGLAAPYEQYF.

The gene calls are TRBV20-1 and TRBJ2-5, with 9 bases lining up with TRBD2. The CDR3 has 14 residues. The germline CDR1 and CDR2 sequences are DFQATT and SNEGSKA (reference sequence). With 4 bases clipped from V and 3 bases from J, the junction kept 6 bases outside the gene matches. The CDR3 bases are TGCAGTGCTATCGGGCTAGCGGGAAAAGAGACCCAGTACTTC. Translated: CSAIGLAGKETQYF.

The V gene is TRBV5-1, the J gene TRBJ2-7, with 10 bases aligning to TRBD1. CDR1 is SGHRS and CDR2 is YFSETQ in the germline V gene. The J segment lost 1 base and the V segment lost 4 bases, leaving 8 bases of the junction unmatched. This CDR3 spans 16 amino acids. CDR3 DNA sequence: TGCGCCAGCAGCCCCCGGACGGGACAGGGGTCCTACGAGCAGTACTTC. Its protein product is CASSPRTGQGSYEQYF.

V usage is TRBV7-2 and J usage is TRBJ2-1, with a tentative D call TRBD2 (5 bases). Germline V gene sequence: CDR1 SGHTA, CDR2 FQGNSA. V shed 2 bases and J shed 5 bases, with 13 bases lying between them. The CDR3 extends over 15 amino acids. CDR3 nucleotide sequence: TGTGCCAGCAGCTTAAAGGCTAGCCTTAACAATGAGCAGTTCTTC. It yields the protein CASSLKASLNNEQFF.

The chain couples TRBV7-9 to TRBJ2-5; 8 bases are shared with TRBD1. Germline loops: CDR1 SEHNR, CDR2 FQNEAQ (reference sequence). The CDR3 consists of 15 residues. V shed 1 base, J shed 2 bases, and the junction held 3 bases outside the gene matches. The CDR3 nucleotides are TGTGCCAGCAGCTTAGGACAGGGGTATCAAGAGACCCAGTACTTC. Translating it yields CASSLGQGYQETQYF.

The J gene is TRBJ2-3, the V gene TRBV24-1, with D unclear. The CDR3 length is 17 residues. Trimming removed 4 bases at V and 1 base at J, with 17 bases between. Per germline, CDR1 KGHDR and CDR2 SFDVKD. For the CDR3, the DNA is TGTGCCACCAGTGACCCGGGCTCCGGACGGGGCACAGATACGCAGTATTTT. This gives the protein CATSDPGSGRGTDTQYF.

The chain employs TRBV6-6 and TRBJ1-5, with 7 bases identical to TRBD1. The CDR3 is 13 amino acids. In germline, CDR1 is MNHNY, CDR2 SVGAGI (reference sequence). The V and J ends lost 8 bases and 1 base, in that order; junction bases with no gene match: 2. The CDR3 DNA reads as TGTGCCAGCGACAGGGAAAGCAATCAGCCCCAGCATTTT. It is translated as CASDRESNQPQHF.

CDR3 coding DNA: TGCGCCAGCAGCCAGAACAGACTAGCGGGAAAGACGAGGGGCACCGGGGAGCTGTTTTTT. It translates to CASSQNRLAGKTRGTGELFF. The V gene is TRBV4-1, the J gene TRBJ2-2, with 11 bases that match TRBD2. CDR1 and CDR2 (germline): MGHRA, YSYEKL. The CDR3 extends over 20 amino acids. J gave up 4 bases and V 3 bases, and 16 bases lay outside the gene matches.

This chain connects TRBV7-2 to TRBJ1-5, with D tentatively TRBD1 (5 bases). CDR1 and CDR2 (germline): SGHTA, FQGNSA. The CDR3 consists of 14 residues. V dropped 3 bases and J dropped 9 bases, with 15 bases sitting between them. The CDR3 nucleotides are TGTGCCAGCAGCTTGGGCCAGGGAAAAGGGCCCCAGCATTTT. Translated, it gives CASSLGQGKGPQHF.

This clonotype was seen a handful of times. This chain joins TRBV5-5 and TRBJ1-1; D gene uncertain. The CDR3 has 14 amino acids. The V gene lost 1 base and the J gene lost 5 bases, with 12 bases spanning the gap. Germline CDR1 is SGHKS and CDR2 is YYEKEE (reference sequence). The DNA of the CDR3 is TGTGCCAGCAGCTTGAGCGTGTGGAAGACTGAAGCTTTCTTT. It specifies CASSLSVWKTEAFF.

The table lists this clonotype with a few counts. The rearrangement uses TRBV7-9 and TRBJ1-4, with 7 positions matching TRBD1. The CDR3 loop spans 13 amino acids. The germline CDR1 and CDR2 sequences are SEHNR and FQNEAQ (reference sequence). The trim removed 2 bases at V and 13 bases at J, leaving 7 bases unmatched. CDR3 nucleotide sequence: TGTGCCAGCAGCTTACCTACAGGGGAGCGACTGTTTTTT. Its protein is CASSLPTGERLFF.

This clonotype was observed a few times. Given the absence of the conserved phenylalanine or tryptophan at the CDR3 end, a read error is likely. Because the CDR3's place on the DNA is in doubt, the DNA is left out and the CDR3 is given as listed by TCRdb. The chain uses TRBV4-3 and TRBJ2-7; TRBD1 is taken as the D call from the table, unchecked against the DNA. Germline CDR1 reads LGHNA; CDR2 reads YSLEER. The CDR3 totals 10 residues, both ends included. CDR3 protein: CASSPSPDRD.

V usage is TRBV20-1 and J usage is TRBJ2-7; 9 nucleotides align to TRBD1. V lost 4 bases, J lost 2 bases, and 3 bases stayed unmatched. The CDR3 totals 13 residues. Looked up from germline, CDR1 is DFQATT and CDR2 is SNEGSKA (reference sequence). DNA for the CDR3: TGCAGTGCTAAAGGGACAGGGCCCTACGAGCAGTACTTC. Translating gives CSAKGTGPYEQYF.

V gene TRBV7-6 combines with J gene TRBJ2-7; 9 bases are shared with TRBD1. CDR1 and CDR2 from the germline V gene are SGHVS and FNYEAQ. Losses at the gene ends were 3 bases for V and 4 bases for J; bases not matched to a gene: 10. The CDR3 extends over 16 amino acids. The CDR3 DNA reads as TGTGCCAGCAGCTTGCAGACAGGGGGGGCCCTGTACGAGCAGTACTTC. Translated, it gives CASSLQTGGALYEQYF.

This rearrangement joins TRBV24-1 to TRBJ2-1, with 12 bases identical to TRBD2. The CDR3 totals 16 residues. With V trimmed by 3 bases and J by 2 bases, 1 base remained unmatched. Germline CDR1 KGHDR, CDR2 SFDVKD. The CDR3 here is CATSDASGGAYNEQFF. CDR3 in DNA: TGTGCCACCAGTGATGCTAGCGGGGGGGCCTACAATGAGCAGTTCTTC.

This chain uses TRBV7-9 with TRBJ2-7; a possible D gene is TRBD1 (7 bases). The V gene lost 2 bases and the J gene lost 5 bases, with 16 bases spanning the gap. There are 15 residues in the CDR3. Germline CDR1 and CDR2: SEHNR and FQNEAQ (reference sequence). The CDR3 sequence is CASSLLGGGWDEQYF. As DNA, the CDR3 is TGTGCCAGCAGCTTACTCGGAGGGGGCTGGGACGAGCAGTACTTC.

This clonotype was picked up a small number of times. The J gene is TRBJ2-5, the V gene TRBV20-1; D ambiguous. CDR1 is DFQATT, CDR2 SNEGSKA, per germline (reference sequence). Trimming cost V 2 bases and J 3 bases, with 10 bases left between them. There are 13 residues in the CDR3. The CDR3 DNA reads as TGCAGTGCTAGACCCGACCCTAAAGAGACCCAGTACTTC. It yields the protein CSARPDPKETQYF.

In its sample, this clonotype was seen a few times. The CDR3 reads CASRKLAGMNYNEQFF. The CDR3 bases are TGTGCCAGCAGGAAACTAGCGGGCATGAACTACAATGAGCAGTTCTTC. V is TRBV27 and J is TRBJ2-1; TRBD2 agrees at 9 bases. V lost 6 bases to trimming and J lost 3 bases; unmatched junction nucleotides: 9. This CDR3 comprises 16 residues. Germline CDR1 and CDR2: MNHEY and SMNVEV (reference sequence).

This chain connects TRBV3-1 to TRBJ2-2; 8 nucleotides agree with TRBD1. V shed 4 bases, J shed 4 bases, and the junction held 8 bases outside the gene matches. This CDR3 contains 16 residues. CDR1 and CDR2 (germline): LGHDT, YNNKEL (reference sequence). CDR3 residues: CASSRTRTGLTGELFF. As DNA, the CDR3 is TGTGCCAGCAGCCGCACCCGGACAGGGCTCACCGGGGAGCTGTTTTTT. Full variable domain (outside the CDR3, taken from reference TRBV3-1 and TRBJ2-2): DTAVSQTPKYLVTQMGNDKSIKCEQNLGHDTMYWYKQDSKKFLKIMFSYNNKELIINETVPNRFSPKSPDKAHLNLHINSLELGDSAVYFCASSRTRTGLTGELFFGEGSRLTVL.

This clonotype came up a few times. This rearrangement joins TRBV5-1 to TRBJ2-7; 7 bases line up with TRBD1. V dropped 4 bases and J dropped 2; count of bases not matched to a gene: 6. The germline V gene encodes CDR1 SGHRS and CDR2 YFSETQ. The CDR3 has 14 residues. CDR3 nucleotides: TGCGCCAGCAGCACGCGACAGGGCGCCTACGAGCAGTACTTC. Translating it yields CASSTRQGAYEQYF.

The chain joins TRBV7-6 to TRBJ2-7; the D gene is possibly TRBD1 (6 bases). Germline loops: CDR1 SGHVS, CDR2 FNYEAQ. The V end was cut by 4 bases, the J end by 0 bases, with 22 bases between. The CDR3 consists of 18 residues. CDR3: CASSSLGYRALDSYEQYF. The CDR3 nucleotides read TGTGCCAGCAGCTCCCTGGGATACAGGGCTTTGGACTCCTACGAGCAGTACTTC.

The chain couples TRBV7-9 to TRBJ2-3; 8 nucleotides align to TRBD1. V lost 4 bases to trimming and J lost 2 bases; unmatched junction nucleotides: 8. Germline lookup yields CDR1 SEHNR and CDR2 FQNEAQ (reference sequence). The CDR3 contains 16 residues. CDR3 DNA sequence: TGTGCCAGCAGCTCCCGGTCCAGGGGGCACACAGATACGCAGTATTTT. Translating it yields CASSSRSRGHTDTQYF.

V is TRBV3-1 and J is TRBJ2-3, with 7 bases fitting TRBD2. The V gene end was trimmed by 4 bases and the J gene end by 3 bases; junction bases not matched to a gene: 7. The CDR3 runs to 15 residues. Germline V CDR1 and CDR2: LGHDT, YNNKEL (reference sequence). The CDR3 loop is CASSLSGVGTDTQYF. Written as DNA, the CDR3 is TGTGCCAGCAGCCTAAGCGGGGTAGGAACAGATACGCAGTATTTT.

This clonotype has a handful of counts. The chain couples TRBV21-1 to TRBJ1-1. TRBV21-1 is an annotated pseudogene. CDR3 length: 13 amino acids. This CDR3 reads CASSKGGHLEAFF. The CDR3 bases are TGTGCCAGCAGCAAAGGCGGACATCTGGAAGCTTTCTTT.

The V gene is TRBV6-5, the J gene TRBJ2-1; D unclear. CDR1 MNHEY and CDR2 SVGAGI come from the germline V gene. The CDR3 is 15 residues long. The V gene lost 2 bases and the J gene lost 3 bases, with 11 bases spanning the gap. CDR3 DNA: TGTGCCAGCAGTTACGGCCCTTCCGGCTACAATGAGCAGTTCTTC. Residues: CASSYGPSGYNEQFF.

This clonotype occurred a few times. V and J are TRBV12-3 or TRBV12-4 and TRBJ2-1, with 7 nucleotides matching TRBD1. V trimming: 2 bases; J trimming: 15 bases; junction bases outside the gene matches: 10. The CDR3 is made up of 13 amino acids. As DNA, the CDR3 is TGTGCCAGCAGTTTAAAACAGGGGCAGAGTCGGTTCTTC. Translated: CASSLKQGQSRFF.